These T cell receptor beta chains were read from a single sample in a study of OX40 agonist ivuxolimab in advanced cancers. The protocol was immunoSEQ multiplex PCR, while the TCRdb copy is restricted to in-frame clones and leaves out a portion. The sample has about 61,000 clones, around nine tenths seen once. Sequenced material: CD4+ or CD8+ T cells sorted from blood, taken in a trial of the OX40 agonist ivuxolimab. The receptor set was obtained from an adult with an advanced solid tumor such as melanoma, head and neck, liver or kidney cancer. Each CDR3 is given with its conserved first and last residue. A D gene is named only where the DNA matches it firmly. Expanded clones get a size class; other rows say once, few or many, or leave the size out.

CDR3aa	CDR3nt	abundance	d_gene	j_gene	v_gene
CASSLGQGRGTEAFF	TGTGCCAGCAGTTTGGGACAGGGCAGAGGTACTGAAGCTTTCTTT	.	TRBD1	TRBJ1-1	TRBV27
CASSWDGSSYEQYF	TGTGCCAGCAGCTGGGACGGGAGCTCCTACGAGCAGTACTTC	.	.	TRBJ2-7	TRBV7-9
CASTSGTGGLYGYTF	TGTGCCAGCACCTCCGGGACAGGGGGCCTCTATGGCTACACCTTC	.	TRBD1	TRBJ1-2	TRBV2
CASSQDVREVTQYF	TGCGCCAGCAGCCAAGATGTGCGGGAGGTGACCCAGTACTTC	.	TRBD2	TRBJ2-5	TRBV4-3
CARQKAGGLLYEQYF	TGTGCCAGACAAAAAGCGGGAGGGCTCCTATACGAGCAGTACTTC	.	TRBD2	TRBJ2-7	TRBV5-3
CASSEPSTDTQYF	TGCGCCAGCAGTGAACCCAGCACAGATACGCAGTATTTT	medium-sized	.	TRBJ2-3	TRBV10-1
CASKALDGSNEQFF	TGTGCCAGCAAAGCACTAGATGGGTCTAATGAGCAGTTCTTC	.	.	TRBJ2-1	TRBV7-6
CASSSDREILTDTQYF	TGTGCCAGTAGTTCGGACAGGGAGATTTTAACAGATACGCAGTATTTT	.	TRBD1	TRBJ2-3	TRBV19
CASQYSSSSIVRQPQHF	TGTGCCAGTCAGTATAGCTCCTCCTCCATAGTCCGTCAGCCCCAGCATTTT	.	.	TRBJ1-5	TRBV19
CASSLGTGGNEQFF	TGTGCCAGCAGCTTGGGGACAGGGGGCAATGAGCAGTTCTTC	.	TRBD1	TRBJ2-1	TRBV11-2
CASGFSSSGNTEAFF	TGTGCTAGTGGTTTCTCCTCGTCCGGGAACACTGAAGCTTTCTTT	few	.	TRBJ1-1	TRBV12-5
CASSLWGEQYF	TGTGCCAGCAGCTTATGGGGCGAGCAGTACTTC	.	.	TRBJ2-7	TRBV5-4
CASSLGGGTQYF	TGTGCCAGCAGCTTAGGGGGAGGGACCCAGTACTTC	once	.	TRBJ2-5	TRBV7-2
CASSVEGVGGNQPQHF	TGTGCCAGCAGTGTAGAAGGGGTTGGGGGCAATCAGCCCCAGCATTTT	.	.	TRBJ1-5	TRBV2
CASSTDYRGTYEQYF	TGTGCCAGTAGCACTGATTACAGGGGTACGTACGAGCAGTACTTC	.	TRBD1	TRBJ2-7	TRBV19
CASSSRSRQGANGYTF	TGTGCCAGCAGCTCCCGGTCACGACAGGGGGCAAATGGCTACACCTTC	once	TRBD1	TRBJ1-2	TRBV7-2
CASSPAGGNQPQHF	TGTGCCAGCTCACCGGCAGGGGGCAATCAGCCCCAGCATTTT	.	.	TRBJ1-5	TRBV18
CATSRDRVSTQYF	TGTGCCACCAGCAGAGATAGGGTTAGCACGCAGTATTTT	once	.	TRBJ2-3	TRBV15
CASKIKGAGEQYF	TGTGCCAGCAAAATCAAGGGGGCAGGCGAGCAGTACTTC	.	TRBD1	TRBJ2-7	TRBV6-6
CASSLGGGALEQYF	TGTGCCAGCAGCTTAGGTGGGGGGGCGCTCGAGCAGTACTTC	few	.	TRBJ2-7	TRBV7-2
CASSRATSYEQYF	TGTGCCAGCAGCAGGGCCACCTCCTACGAGCAGTACTTC	.	.	TRBJ2-7	TRBV11-2
CASSRAGTAFQPQHF	TGTGCCAGCAGCCGGGCCGGGACAGCATTTCAGCCCCAGCATTTT	once	TRBD1	TRBJ1-5	TRBV5-5
CASQSGTFSYEQYF	TGTGCCAGTCAATCCGGGACGTTCTCCTACGAGCAGTACTTC	.	.	TRBJ2-7	TRBV6-6
CASSPDAGGAETQYF	TGTGCCAGCAGCCCCGATGCAGGGGGCGCAGAGACCCAGTACTTC	.	TRBD1	TRBJ2-5	TRBV7-8
CASRQTGRNQPQHF	TGTGCCAGCAGGCAGACAGGGAGGAATCAGCCCCAGCATTTT	.	TRBD1	TRBJ1-5	TRBV25-1
CASSQQTGRLGNQPQHF	TGCGCCAGCAGTCAACAGACAGGGAGGTTGGGCAATCAGCCCCAGCATTTT	.	TRBD1	TRBJ1-5	TRBV10-1
CASSLGGTPYEQYF	TGTGCCAGCAGCTTGGGGGGCACCCCCTACGAGCAGTACTTC	.	.	TRBJ2-7	TRBV5-5
CASSGLGVETQYF	TGTGCCAGCAGTGGACTCGGGGTGGAGACCCAGTACTTC	.	.	TRBJ2-5	TRBV6-1
CASSLDRTSGSKTQYF	TGTGCCAGCAGCTTAGATCGGACTAGCGGGAGTAAGACCCAGTACTTC	.	TRBD2	TRBJ2-5	TRBV13
CASSLGPSSSGNTIYF	TGTGCCAGCAGCTTGGGACCGTCGAGCTCTGGAAACACCATATATTTT	.	.	TRBJ1-3	TRBV7-2
CASSPDGASGVGEQFF	TGCGCCAGCAGCCCCGATGGGGCTAGCGGGGTAGGTGAGCAGTTCTTC	.	TRBD2	TRBJ2-1	TRBV5-1
CASSTTGGAYEQYF	TGTGCCAGCAGCACGACAGGGGGCGCTTACGAGCAGTACTTC	.	TRBD1	TRBJ2-7	TRBV9
CASSLEGITYNEQFF	TGCGCCAGCAGCTTGGAAGGAATTACCTACAATGAGCAGTTCTTC	.	.	TRBJ2-1	TRBV5-1
CASWGIRGYTF	TGTGCCAGCTGGGGGATCCGAGGCTACACCTTC	.	.	TRBJ1-2	TRBV14
CASSSGTGNYGYTF	TGTGCCAGCAGCAGCGGGACAGGGAACTATGGCTACACCTTC	.	TRBD1	TRBJ1-2	TRBV7-9
CSGLDRGAGDEQFF	TGCAGCGGCCTGGACAGGGGCGCGGGCGATGAGCAGTTCTTC	.	TRBD1	TRBJ2-1	TRBV29-1
CASTPGTVTYGYTF	TGTGCCAGCACACCCGGAACAGTAACCTATGGCTACACCTTC	.	.	TRBJ1-2	TRBV6-5
CASSFRDSADDTQYF	TGTGCCAGCAGCTTCCGGGACAGTGCCGATGATACGCAGTATTTT	.	TRBD1	TRBJ2-3	TRBV7-2
CASTTPDRGPKVNEQFF	TGTGCCAGCACCACCCCCGACAGGGGGCCCAAGGTTAATGAGCAGTTCTTC	.	TRBD1	TRBJ2-1	TRBV28
CASSQEGGTVSPLHF	TGCGCCAGCAGCCAAGAGGGGGGGACGGTCTCACCCCTCCACTTT	.	.	TRBJ1-6	TRBV4-3
CASRSIRDSTTFEKLFF	TGTGCCAGCAGATCTATCCGGGACAGCACTACCTTTGAAAAACTGTTTTTT	few	TRBD1	TRBJ1-4	TRBV28
CASSRDRRPGETQYF	TGCGCCAGCAGTCGGGACAGGCGACCTGGGGAGACCCAGTACTTC	.	TRBD1	TRBJ2-5	TRBV10-2
CASSFEGGGGTEAFF	TGCGCCAGCAGCTTTGAAGGGGGCGGAGGCACTGAAGCTTTCTTT	.	TRBD1	TRBJ1-1	TRBV5-1
CATSRTKETQYF	TGTGCCACCAGCAGGACGAAAGAGACCCAGTACTTC	.	.	TRBJ2-5	TRBV15
CASSLAGPRSGNTIYF	TGTGCCAGCAGCTTAGCAGGGCCGCGCTCTGGAAACACCATATATTTT	.	.	TRBJ1-3	TRBV7-9
CASSRNRGPETQYF	TGTGCCAGCAGCCGAAACAGGGGGCCAGAGACCCAGTACTTC	.	TRBD1	TRBJ2-5	TRBV7-3
CASSRGAIDGGNYGYTF	TGTGCCAGCAGCCGAGGAGCCATAGACGGAGGTAACTATGGCTACACCTTC	once	.	TRBJ1-2	TRBV4-2
CASSLVGGSGNEQFF	TGTGCCAGCAGCTTAGTTGGAGGATCGGGCAATGAGCAGTTCTTC	few	.	TRBJ2-1	TRBV7-8
CATSGRRSGETQYF	TGTGCCACCTCGGGCAGGAGGTCGGGGGAGACCCAGTACTTC	.	.	TRBJ2-5	TRBV2
CASSSAHLRTDTQYF	TGTGCCAGCAGCTCGGCTCACCTACGGACAGATACGCAGTATTTT	.	.	TRBJ2-3	TRBV5-5